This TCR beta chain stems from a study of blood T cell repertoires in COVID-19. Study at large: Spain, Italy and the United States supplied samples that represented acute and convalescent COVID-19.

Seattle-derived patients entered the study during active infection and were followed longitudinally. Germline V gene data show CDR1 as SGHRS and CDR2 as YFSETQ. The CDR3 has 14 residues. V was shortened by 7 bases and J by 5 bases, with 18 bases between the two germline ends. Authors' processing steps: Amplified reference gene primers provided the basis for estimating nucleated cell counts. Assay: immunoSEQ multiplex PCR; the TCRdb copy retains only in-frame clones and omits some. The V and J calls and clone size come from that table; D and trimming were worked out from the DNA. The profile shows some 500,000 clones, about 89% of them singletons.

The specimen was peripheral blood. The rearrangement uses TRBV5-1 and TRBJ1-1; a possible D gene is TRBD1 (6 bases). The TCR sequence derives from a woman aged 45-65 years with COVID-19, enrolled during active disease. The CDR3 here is CASSSLGQGTEAFF. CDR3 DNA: TGCGCCAGCTCGAGCCTGGGGCAGGGGACTGAAGCTTTCTTT.